The 7 T cell receptor beta chains below all came from one sample that was sequenced in a study of T cell repertoires in cytomegalovirus infection. These TCRs are of unknown antigen specificity. TCRdb processed the reads anew with MiXCR; each CDR3 protein has one entry. The sample yields around 130,000 distinct CDR3 sequences, more than 20% seen once. Sequences were obtained from PBMCs, sequenced either directly or after in vitro stimulation (not recorded which). The source is a human donor in good health (CMV status not recorded). Some clones in this sample may be carry-over from other donors' samples.

This clonotype was seen a few times. The chain has TRBV19 and TRBJ1-1; 10 nucleotides line up with TRBD1. The CDR3 sequence is 13 residues long. Trimming at V came to 8 bases and at J to 5 bases, leaving 5 bases not matched to a gene. Looked up from germline, CDR1 is LNHDA and CDR2 is SQIVND (reference sequence). As DNA, the CDR3 is TGTGCCAGTTCAGACAGGGGGCTGACTGAAGCTTTCTTT. Its protein is CASSDRGLTEAFF.

This clonotype has more than one count but fewer than ten. The rearrangement uses TRBV29-1 and TRBJ2-3; D is unresolved. Germline V lookup: CDR1 SQVTM, CDR2 ANQGSEA. Trimming pared 3 bases from V and 0 bases from J, leaving 7 bases between. The CDR3 has 13 residues. CDR3 sequence: CSVDYGSTDTQYF. The CDR3 nucleotides are TGCAGCGTTGATTACGGCAGCACAGATACGCAGTATTTT.

The CDR3 reads CASSSSGEETQYF. The CDR3 DNA reads TGTGCCAGCAGCTCTAGCGGGGAAGAGACCCAGTACTTC. This chain uses TRBV7-2 with TRBJ2-5; 9 bases are shared with TRBD2. Germline V gene lookup returns CDR1 SGHTA and CDR2 FQGNSA. V dropped 4 bases and J dropped 3; count of bases not matched to a gene: 0. This CDR3 comprises 13 residues.

The chain carries TRBV5-1 and TRBJ1-6, with D unclear. Germline V CDR1 and CDR2: SGHRS, YFSETQ. V was pared by 2 bases and J by 10 bases, with 19 bases between. The CDR3 covers 16 residues. Here the CDR3 reads CASSFWTEEDGSPLHF. CDR3 bases: TGCGCCAGCAGCTTCTGGACGGAGGAAGATGGGTCACCCCTCCACTTT.

This clonotype has more than one count but fewer than ten. The chain employs TRBV11-3 and TRBJ2-5; D may be TRBD1 or TRBD2 (6 bases each). Deletions cut 7 bases from V and 2 bases from J, with 20 bases between. Germline V gives CDR1 SGHNT, CDR2 YENEEA. CDR3 length: 16 amino acids. The CDR3 loop is CASNSMGGVTQETQYF. The CDR3 coding sequence is TGTGCCAGCAACTCCATGGGGGGCGTGACTCAAGAGACCCAGTACTTC. Full variable domain (missing parts from reference TRBV11-3 and TRBJ2-5): EAGVVQSPRYKIIEKKQPVAFWCNPISGHNTLYWYLQNLGQGPELLIRYENEEAVDDSQLPKDRFSAERLKGVDSTLKIQPAELGDSAVYLCASNSMGGVTQETQYFGPGTRLLVL.

At least ten counts were recorded for this clonotype. The CDR3: CASSTAGTGNTEAFF. The CDR3 bases are TGTGCCAGCAGCACGGCCGGGACAGGGAACACTGAAGCTTTCTTT. The chain recombines TRBV11-2 with TRBJ1-1, with 8 bases that match TRBD1. CDR3 length equals 15 residues. Looked up from germline, CDR1 is SGHAT and CDR2 is FQNNGV. V dropped 5 bases and J dropped 1; count of bases not matched to a gene: 6.

This clonotype was seen a few times. The rearrangement links TRBV6-1 to TRBJ2-3; no clear D gene. The CDR3 consists of 14 residues. CDR1 is MNHNS and CDR2 is SASEGT in the germline V gene. V was trimmed by 0 bases and J by 3 bases, leaving 7 bases between them. Here the CDR3 DNA reads TGTGCCAGCAGTGAAGCGGGCCTAACAGATACGCAGTATTTT. Translation gives CASSEAGLTDTQYF.